The 28 T cell receptor beta chains in this list originate from one sample, sequenced in a study of Ad26.COV2.S vaccination and SARS-CoV-2 variants. Method: immunoSEQ multiplex PCR; TCRdb's copy keeps in-frame clones and lacks some. The table has approximately 250,000 clones, around nine tenths seen once; the top ten hold less than 3.5%. Indicated treatment: some 19 received Ad26.COV2.S at low or high dose, single or two shots; about 5 received placebo; per-sample allocation not given. Specimens were obtained on day 63 following the first vaccine or placebo injection. The sample consisted of peripheral blood, taken in a trial of Ad26.COV2.S vaccine versus placebo. These receptor sequences come from a person aged 18-65 years who received the Ad26.COV2.S COVID-19 vaccine or a placebo.

The chain employs TRBV9 and TRBJ2-1; 7 nucleotides align to TRBD1. The CDR3 has 14 amino acids. V gave up 4 bases and J gave up 4 bases; unmatched junction bases: 5. Germline CDR1 and CDR2: SGDLS and YYNGEE. The CDR3 DNA reads TGTGCCAGCAGCCCCGGGACAGCTTACAATGAGCAGTTCTTC. Its protein product is CASSPGTAYNEQFF.

The chain uses TRBV7-9 and TRBJ1-1; no clear D gene. The CDR3 is 13 residues long. V was trimmed by 5 bases and J by 4 bases, leaving 11 bases between them. In germline, CDR1 is SEHNR, CDR2 FQNEAQ (reference sequence). The CDR3: CASSRDISTEAFF. The CDR3 DNA reads TGTGCCAGCAGCCGGGATATTTCCACTGAAGCTTTCTTT.

V usage is TRBV7-9 and J usage is TRBJ2-4; D remains unclear. Trimming left V 5 bases short and J 6 bases short, with 11 bases between. Germline V gives CDR1 SEHNR, CDR2 FQNEAQ (reference sequence). The CDR3 consists of 13 residues. The CDR3 here is CASSLEVLNIQYF. The DNA for the CDR3 is TGTGCCAGCAGCCTAGAAGTACTAAACATTCAGTACTTC.

The gene calls are TRBV24-1 and TRBJ2-1; D uncertain. This CDR3 contains 14 residues. Germline V gene sequence: CDR1 KGHDR, CDR2 SFDVKD. Between the trimmed V and J ends, which lost 3 bases and 4 bases, there was a span of 9 bases. The CDR3 bases are TGTGCCACCAGTGATCCAGCAATATACAATGAGCAGTTCTTC. Its translation: CATSDPAIYNEQFF.

This chain links TRBV9 with TRBJ1-5; maybe TRBD1 (6 bases). There are 14 residues in the CDR3. Germline loops: CDR1 SGDLS, CDR2 YYNGEE. With 3 bases removed from V and 5 bases from J, the gap between germline ends came to 12 bases. The CDR3 DNA reads as TGTGCCAGCAGCGACGGGACATCGTATCAGCCCCAGCATTTT. Its protein is CASSDGTSYQPQHF.

The chain couples TRBV5-6 to TRBJ1-4; D possibly corresponds to TRBD1 (5 bases). Germline loops: CDR1 SGHDT, CDR2 YYEEEE. This CDR3 is 15 amino acids long. V gave up 0 bases and J gave up 7 bases, with 13 bases separating them. CDR3 sequence reads: CASSLVGAEGEKLFF. DNA for the CDR3: TGTGCCAGCAGCTTGGTAGGGGCCGAGGGTGAAAAACTGTTTTTT.

This rearrangement joins TRBV15 to TRBJ2-7; maybe TRBD2 (5 bases). The CDR3 length is 15 residues. In germline, CDR1 is LNHNV, CDR2 YYDKDF (reference sequence). The V end was cut by 1 base, the J end by 2 bases, with 12 bases between. CDR3 sequence: CATSRARTGTYEQYF. The DNA of the CDR3 is TGTGCCACCAGCAGAGCCCGGACGGGAACCTACGAGCAGTACTTC.

The chain is built from TRBV9 and TRBJ2-1; 7 bases match TRBD2. The V segment lost 2 bases and the J segment 6 bases; nucleotides outside the gene matches: 5. This CDR3 region has 14 residues. CDR1 is SGDLS, CDR2 YYNGEE, per germline. The CDR3 loop is CASSVSTSSNEQFF. The CDR3 DNA reads as TGTGCCAGCAGCGTGTCGACTAGCAGCAATGAGCAGTTCTTC.

J is TRBJ2-5 and V is TRBV6-1; a weak D match, TRBD2 (5 bases). Germline CDR1 is MNHNS and CDR2 is SASEGT. V gave up 0 bases and J gave up 7 bases, with 21 bases separating them. This CDR3 region has 17 residues. The CDR3 region has the DNA TGTGCCAGCAGTGAAGCGTATCCGACTACCATCCCGAGGACCCAGTACTTC. This encodes CASSEAYPTTIPRTQYF.

This clone was seen once. The V gene is TRBV10-2, the J gene TRBJ1-5; D is possibly TRBD1 (6 bases). The length of the CDR3 is 12 residues. Between the trimmed V and J ends, which lost 10 bases and 5 bases, there was a span of 12 bases. Germline lookup yields CDR1 WSHSY and CDR2 SAAADI. CDR3 residues: CATEDSDQPQHF. The CDR3 nucleotides read TGCGCCACCGAGGACAGCGATCAGCCCCAGCATTTT.

V and J are TRBV27 and TRBJ1-1; tentatively, D is TRBD1 (6 bases). The germline V gene has CDR1 MNHEY and CDR2 SMNVEV (reference sequence). V lost 3 bases, J lost 10 bases, and 15 bases lay in between. This CDR3 is built from 13 residues. This CDR3 reads CASSFRSGAGAFF. CDR3 bases: TGTGCCAGCAGTTTTCGGTCGGGGGCGGGAGCTTTCTTT.

The rearrangement links TRBV14 to TRBJ1-3; D is undetermined. V lost 6 bases and J 2 bases, leaving 5 bases between the germline ends. The CDR3 runs 12 residues. The germline V gene has CDR1 SGHDN and CDR2 FVKESK. The CDR3: CASRTTGNTIYF. As DNA, the CDR3 is TGTGCCAGCAGGACAACTGGAAACACCATATATTTT.

The rearrangement links TRBV10-3 to TRBJ1-5, with 12 bases lining up with TRBD1. CDR1 and CDR2 (germline): ENHRY, SYGVKD. Unmatched junction bases numbered 5, after V lost 11 bases and J lost 6 bases. There are 13 residues in the CDR3. CDR3: CAVGTGGSQPQHF. The DNA of the CDR3 is TGTGCCGTCGGGACAGGGGGCAGTCAGCCCCAGCATTTT.

The chain joins TRBV9 to TRBJ1-2; 7 bases fit TRBD1. Trimming at V came to 3 bases and at J to 7 bases, leaving 9 bases not matched to a gene. CDR3 size: 14 residues. CDR1 and CDR2 (germline): SGDLS, YYNGEE. The CDR3 sequence: CASSAPQGEGGYTF. The CDR3 DNA is TGTGCCAGCAGCGCCCCCCAGGGGGAGGGTGGCTACACCTTC.

The V and J genes are TRBV5-1 and TRBJ2-7, with no clear D. From germline, CDR1 is SGHRS and CDR2 YFSETQ. V gave up 4 bases and J gave up 5 bases, with 16 bases separating them. The CDR3 has 14 residues. CDR3 in DNA: TGCGCCAGCAGCCGCGGACCGCCCAAGAACGAGCAGTACTTC. Its translation: CASSRGPPKNEQYF. Supplemented by reference TRBV5-1 and TRBJ2-7, the full variable domain reads KAGVTQTPRYLIKTRGQQVTLSCSPISGHRSVSWYQQTPGQGLQFLFEYFSETQRNKGNFPGRFSGRQFSNSRSEMNVSTLELGDSALYLCASSRGPPKNEQYFGPGTRLTVT.

The chain combines TRBV21-1 with TRBJ1-3. TRBV21-1 is a recognized pseudogene. CDR3 length: 17 amino acids. The DNA for the CDR3 is TGTGCTAGCAGCAAAGCGGACCCCAGGCCCTCTGGAAACACCATATATTTT. Encoded protein: CASSKADPRPSGNTIYF.

The chain combines TRBV6-5 with TRBJ1-5; D call uncertain. There are 14 residues in the CDR3. The V gene's germline CDR1 is MNHEY and CDR2 SVGAGI. The ends were cut back, 5 bases at V and 0 bases at J, with 8 bases in the middle. Written as DNA, the CDR3 is TGTGCCAGCAGTCAACTTATTAGCAATCAGCCCCAGCATTTT. Translating gives CASSQLISNQPQHF.

The CDR3 DNA reads as TGTGCCATCAGGGGACAGGGGGCCGCAGATACGCAGTATTTT. Translated: CAIRGQGAADTQYF. This chain joins TRBV10-3 and TRBJ2-3, with 12 bases aligning to TRBD1. This CDR3 comprises 14 residues. Germline V gene data show CDR1 as ENHRY and CDR2 as SYGVKD. The V and J ends lost 6 bases and 4 bases, in that order; junction bases with no gene match: 2.

CDR3 residues: CASSKGGGMRRYNEQFF. The CDR3 DNA sequence: TGTGCCAGCAGCAAGGGAGGGGGCATGAGGAGATACAATGAGCAGTTCTTC. The chain couples TRBV11-3 to TRBJ2-1; D may correspond to TRBD1 or TRBD2 (7 bases each). The CDR3 sequence is 17 residues long. The ends were cut back, 5 bases at V and 4 bases at J, with 21 bases in the middle. Per the germline V gene, CDR1 is SGHNT and CDR2 is YENEEA.

V usage is TRBV6-5 and J usage is TRBJ1-3, with a weak D call TRBD1 (6 bases). Germline loops: CDR1 MNHEY, CDR2 SVGAGI. V shed 6 bases and J shed 0 bases, with 12 bases lying between them. CDR3 length: 15 residues. This CDR3 reads CASRLDRSSGNTIYF. As DNA, the CDR3 is TGTGCCAGCAGACTAGACAGGAGCTCTGGAAACACCATATATTTT.

The rearrangement uses TRBV3-1 (or the pseudogene TRBV3-2) and TRBJ2-7; tentatively, D is TRBD2 (6 bases). The germline V gene has CDR1 LGHDT and CDR2 YNNKEL (reference sequence). This CDR3 has 15 residues. Trimming shortened V by 1 base and J by 9 bases, and 19 bases separated the two germline ends. The CDR3, as DNA: TGTGCCAGCAGCCAAGCACCGGGGGACGTCTACCGGCAGTACTTC. As protein: CASSQAPGDVYRQYF.

This sequence joins TRBV6-5 and TRBJ1-1, with 7 bases fitting TRBD1. Trimming took 8 bases from V and 1 from J; bases not matched to a gene: 7. The CDR3 totals 14 residues. Per the germline V gene, CDR1 is MNHEY and CDR2 is SVGAGI. The CDR3 loop is CASREQGWNTEAFF. CDR3 coding DNA: TGTGCCAGCCGGGAACAGGGGTGGAACACTGAAGCTTTCTTT.

The chain joins TRBV10-3 to TRBJ2-5, with D perhaps TRBD1 or TRBD2 (5 bases each). Germline assignment: CDR1 ENHRY and CDR2 SYGVKD. Between the trimmed V and J ends, which lost 6 bases and 5 bases, there was a span of 13 bases. CDR3 length: 13 amino acids. The CDR3 DNA sequence: TGTGCCATCAGCGGGGACCTTTGGGAGACCCAGTACTTC. Its protein product is CAISGDLWETQYF.

This chain links TRBV6-6 with TRBJ2-7; weak D call: TRBD2 (6 bases). The CDR3 has 16 residues. Germline CDR1 is MNHNY and CDR2 is SVGAGI (reference sequence). Trimming pared 5 bases from V and 3 bases from J, leaving 20 bases between. CDR3 coding DNA: TGTGCCAGCAGTCGAAACCGGGACTTGATTTTCTACGAGCAGTACTTC. Its translation: CASSRNRDLIFYEQYF.

The chain has TRBV24-1 and TRBJ1-2; D not certain. Germline CDR1 is KGHDR and CDR2 is SFDVKD. This CDR3 is 13 amino acids long. Trimming shortened V by 1 base and J by 8 bases, and 10 bases separated the two germline ends. This chain's CDR3 is CATSDFWSGGYTF. In DNA form, the CDR3 reads TGTGCCACCAGTGATTTCTGGAGTGGGGGCTACACCTTC.

This chain uses TRBV3-1 (or the pseudogene TRBV3-2) with TRBJ2-2; 14 nucleotides align to TRBD2. The V segment lost 0 bases and the J segment 0 bases; nucleotides outside the gene matches: 3. The CDR3 contains 19 residues. The germline CDR1 and CDR2 sequences are LGHDT and YNNKEL (reference sequence). This CDR3 is CASSQDRTSGGPNTGELFF. For the CDR3, the DNA is TGTGCCAGCAGCCAAGATCGGACTAGCGGGGGGCCGAACACCGGGGAGCTGTTTTTT.

The gene calls are TRBV12-5 and TRBJ1-1; a possible D gene is TRBD1 (6 bases). The germline gives CDR1 LGHNT, CDR2 FRNRAP. With 0 bases removed from V and 5 bases from J, the gap between germline ends came to 16 bases. The CDR3 is 16 amino acids. The CDR3 sequence: CASGLVIGRGVTEAFF. CDR3 sequence (DNA): TGTGCTAGTGGTTTGGTAATTGGCAGGGGAGTGACTGAAGCTTTCTTT.

The chain joins TRBV6-5 to TRBJ1-2; TRBD1 matches 8 bases. This CDR3 has 14 amino acids. Germline CDR1 and CDR2: MNHEY and SVGAGI. Trimming at V came to 7 bases and at J to 0 bases, leaving 4 bases not matched to a gene. The CDR3 region is CASIPGQANYGYTF. For the CDR3, the DNA is TGTGCCAGCATTCCGGGACAGGCTAACTATGGCTACACCTTC.